The clone carrying this T cell receptor (beta chain) was recorded only once. Unmatched junction bases numbered 4, after V lost 6 bases and J lost 3 bases. CDR1 is SGHNT and CDR2 is YYREEE in the germline V gene (reference sequence). This CDR3 comprises 14 residues. This entry belongs to a study of blood T cell repertoires in COVID-19. On the study more broadly: COVID-19 samples from acute and convalescent phases originated in the United States, Italy and Spain.

The assay was immunoSEQ multiplex PCR, and TCRdb's table has in-frame clones only and misses some. The sample has 85,000 to 110,000 clones, about 80% seen once. This chain connects TRBV5-4 to TRBJ2-2, with TRBD2 matching 8 bases. The receptor was derived from a human donor in a cohort sampled during active COVID-19. The sequencing input was peripheral blood. The CDR3 here is CASMRGADTGELFF. CDR3 coding DNA: TGTGCCAGCATGCGGGGGGCGGACACCGGGGAGCTGTTTTTT.